This T cell receptor (beta chain) derives from a study of cytomegalovirus exposure and HLA in healthy donors. In regard to this clone: What it recognizes is unknown.

Study-wide results and limits: It was assumed in the presence/absence analyses that sequencing depth was roughly uniform across donors. A previous analysis found most TCR beta V segments productive roughly 90% or roughly 30% of the time.

The PCR had 60 Vbeta and 13 Jbeta primers. The protocol was immunoSEQ multiplex PCR, while the TCRdb copy is restricted to in-frame clones and leaves out a portion. The table records about 130,000 clones, less than 80% of them present only once. The germline V gene encodes CDR1 SGHNT and CDR2 YYREEE (reference sequence). The ends lost 6 bases at V and 0 bases at J; junction bases unmatched: 8. The CDR3 spans 16 residues. Sequencing was done on a sample of PBMCs. This receptor was identified in a man between 45 and 60 years old in good health and CMV-seropositive. The chain combines TRBV5-4 with TRBJ2-2, with 7 bases fitting TRBD1. In DNA, the CDR3 is TGTGCCAGCATCAGGGGGAATCCCGCGAACACCGGGGAGCTGTTTTTT. Protein sequence: CASIRGNPANTGELFF.